These 20 T cell receptor beta chains share one sample of origin, sequenced in a study of CD8+ T cells in alopecia areata. The treatment denotes: oral pan-JAK inhibitor, 5-10 mg twice daily. Extracted RNA was reverse transcribed into cDNA, the sequencing template. Clones were read by immunoSEQ multiplex PCR, and TCRdb kept only the in-frame ones, dropping some. This table has a few hundred thousand clones, around two fifths appearing once. Here the sequenced sample was CD4+ T cells sorted from blood, taken around week 30, from a patient treated with tofacitinib. These TCRs come from a human donor with alopecia areata.

This chain connects TRBV6-6 to TRBJ1-2; 9 bases map to TRBD1. The CDR3 consists of 14 residues. Germline V gives CDR1 MNHNY, CDR2 SVGAGI (reference sequence). The V gene end was trimmed by 7 bases and the J gene end by 2 bases; junction bases not matched to a gene: 5. In DNA, the CDR3 is TGTGCCAGCACCTACGGGACAGGGAACTATGGCTACACCTTC. It translates to CASTYGTGNYGYTF.

The CDR3 nucleotides read TGTGCCAGCAGTGAAGCGTCAATAGGACGCCACAATGAGCAGTTCTTC. This encodes CASSEASIGRHNEQFF. The gene calls are TRBV6-1 and TRBJ2-1; no firm D call. Per germline, CDR1 MNHNS and CDR2 SASEGT. CDR3 length equals 16 residues. Trimming left V 0 bases short and J 5 bases short, with 14 bases between.

The chain employs TRBV29-1 and TRBJ2-7, with D perhaps assigned TRBD1 or TRBD2 (5 bases each). This CDR3 has 13 amino acids. The germline V and J ends were trimmed by 7 bases and 5 bases, with 18 bases remaining between them. Germline V gene lookup returns CDR1 SQVTM and CDR2 ANQGSEA. The chain's CDR3 is CSALLPGRHEQYF. CDR3 coding DNA: TGCAGCGCCCTACTGCCGGGACGCCACGAGCAGTACTTC.

This rearrangement joins TRBV19 to TRBJ1-2, with D unclear. CDR1 LNHDA and CDR2 SQIVND come from the germline V gene (reference sequence). The CDR3 is 13 residues long. V was pared by 5 bases and J by 4 bases, with 11 bases between. The CDR3 DNA reads TGTGCCAGTAGTGAGTGGCCTTCCTATGGCTACACCTTC. This gives the protein CASSEWPSYGYTF.

The chain employs TRBV30 and TRBJ1-1; a possible D gene is TRBD1 (6 bases). Germline assignment: CDR1 GTSNPN and CDR2 SVGIG (reference sequence). The V gene lost 7 bases and the J gene lost 1 base, with 16 bases spanning the gap. The CDR3 covers 14 residues. The CDR3 coding sequence is TGTGCCTCTTGGGGCAGGGGAAGGAACACTGAAGCTTTCTTT. Protein sequence: CASWGRGRNTEAFF.

The genes are TRBV11-3 and TRBJ1-1; tentative D call: TRBD1 (6 bases). The V end lost 7 bases, the J end lost 0 bases, and 21 bases lay between the germline ends. This CDR3 spans 17 amino acids. The germline gives CDR1 SGHNT, CDR2 YENEEA. The CDR3 region is CASILPPKTGMNTEAFF. DNA for the CDR3: TGTGCCAGCATCCTCCCCCCAAAAACAGGGATGAACACTGAAGCTTTCTTT. Full variable domain (outside the CDR3, taken from reference TRBV11-3 and TRBJ1-1): EAGVVQSPRYKIIEKKQPVAFWCNPISGHNTLYWYLQNLGQGPELLIRYENEEAVDDSQLPKDRFSAERLKGVDSTLKIQPAELGDSAVYLCASILPPKTGMNTEAFFGQGTRLTVV.

This clone was recorded a few times. The chain recombines TRBV9 with TRBJ1-1; D is unresolved. Germline values: CDR1 SGDLS, CDR2 YYNGEE. The germline V and J ends were trimmed by 0 bases and 5 bases, with 8 bases remaining between them. The CDR3 totals 13 residues. Here the CDR3 DNA reads TGTGCCAGCAGCGTAGCTGAAGTAACTGAAGCTTTCTTT. Amino acids: CASSVAEVTEAFF.

V gene TRBV9 combines with J gene TRBJ2-7; 9 bases line up with TRBD2. V shed 3 bases, J shed 6 bases, and the junction held 7 bases outside the gene matches. The CDR3 loop spans 14 amino acids. The germline V gene has CDR1 SGDLS and CDR2 YYNGEE. Here the CDR3 DNA reads TGTGCCAGCAGCGCCCCCGGGACTAGCCGCGAGCAGTACTTC. Amino acid sequence: CASSAPGTSREQYF.

The chain uses TRBV10-2 and TRBJ2-7; 14 bases line up with TRBD2. This CDR3 comprises 13 residues. From germline, CDR1 is WSHSY and CDR2 SAAADI. The ends lost 9 bases at V and 7 bases at J; junction bases unmatched: 5. The CDR3 region has the DNA TGCGCCAGTGGGACTAGCGGGGGCCGGGAGCAGTACTTC. This codes for CASGTSGGREQYF.

This clone was counted only a few times. The chain employs TRBV6-6 and TRBJ1-2; D is ambiguous. The length of the CDR3 is 14 residues. Germline V gives CDR1 MNHNY, CDR2 SVGAGI (reference sequence). The germline V and J ends were trimmed by 6 bases and 2 bases, with 13 bases remaining between them. CDR3 in amino acids: CASSNEVINYGYTF. The CDR3 DNA follows: TGTGCCAGCAGCAACGAGGTGATCAACTATGGCTACACCTTC.

In its sample, this clone was seen a few times. The chain joins TRBV25-1 to TRBJ2-5, with no clear D. V was cut by 2 bases and J by 4 bases, with 11 bases left in between. Per germline, CDR1 MGHDK and CDR2 SYGVNS. The CDR3 length is 14 residues. This CDR3 reads CASSERNGLETQYF. CDR3 DNA: TGTGCCAGCAGTGAAAGGAACGGGTTAGAGACCCAGTACTTC. Filled out from reference TRBV25-1 and TRBJ2-5, the complete variable domain reads EADIYQTPRYLVIGTGKKITLECSQTMGHDKMYWYQQDPGMELHLIHYSYGVNSTEKGDLSSESTVSRIRTEHFPLTLESARPSHTSQYLCASSERNGLETQYFGPGTRLLVL.

This clone has a handful of counts. The V and J genes are TRBV25-1 and TRBJ2-6; no definite D call. V lost 9 bases to trimming and J lost 1 base, with 4 bases between them. Per germline, CDR1 MGHDK and CDR2 SYGVNS. This CDR3 is 12 amino acids long. In DNA form, the CDR3 reads TGTGCCAGTTCATCTGGGGCCAACGTCCTGACTTTC. It translates to CASSSGANVLTF. Combining the CDR3 with reference TRBV25-1 and TRBJ2-6 gives the whole variable domain EADIYQTPRYLVIGTGKKITLECSQTMGHDKMYWYQQDPGMELHLIHYSYGVNSTEKGDLSSESTVSRIRTEHFPLTLESARPSHTSQYLCASSSGANVLTFGAGSRLTVL.

V and J are TRBV7-9 and TRBJ2-7, with D possibly matching TRBD2 (5 bases). The CDR3 runs 14 residues. Trimming removed 3 bases from V and 3 bases from J, with 12 bases in between. Germline lookup yields CDR1 SEHNR and CDR2 FQNEAQ (reference sequence). The CDR3 DNA sequence: TGTGCCAGCAGCTTCGGGGTCAAAAGCTACGAGCAGTACTTC. Translating it yields CASSFGVKSYEQYF.

The V and J genes are TRBV7-9 and TRBJ1-2; D not resolved. Trimming removed 1 base at V and 5 bases at J, with 11 bases between. The CDR3 is 14 amino acids. Germline loops: CDR1 SEHNR, CDR2 FQNEAQ (reference sequence). The CDR3 DNA is TGTGCCAGCAGCTTAGTAAACGGTCCGTATGGCTACACCTTC. Its protein is CASSLVNGPYGYTF.

This clone was seen only a few times. The chain employs TRBV27 and TRBJ1-1; D unclear. The germline gives CDR1 MNHEY, CDR2 SMNVEV (reference sequence). V lost 5 bases to trimming and J lost 1 base, with 8 bases between them. CDR3 size: 13 residues. CDR3 bases: TGTGCCAGCAGTCCTCGCAAGAACACTGAAGCTTTCTTT. Its translation is CASSPRKNTEAFF.

The V call is TRBV2, the J call TRBJ1-1; no reliable D call. The germline CDR1 and CDR2 sequences are SNHLY and FYNNEI. V gave up 6 bases and J gave up 3 bases, with 5 bases separating them. This CDR3 spans 11 amino acids. CDR3 sequence (DNA): TGTGCCAGCAGCGTCTACACTGAAGCTTTCTTT. Its translation is CASSVYTEAFF.

The chain links TRBV30 to TRBJ1-1; 7 bases are a match to TRBD1. The V segment lost 3 bases and the J segment 10 bases; nucleotides outside the gene matches: 17. CDR1 is GTSNPN, CDR2 SVGIG, per germline (reference sequence). This CDR3 is 15 amino acids long. The CDR3 spells CAWRTDDRDRAGAFF. In DNA, the CDR3 is TGTGCCTGGAGGACGGACGATAGAGACAGGGCGGGAGCTTTCTTT.

This clone was seen more than once but under ten times. The chain joins TRBV27 to TRBJ1-4; D unresolved. V was cut by 6 bases and J by 4 bases, with 15 bases left in between. CDR1 and CDR2 (germline): MNHEY, SMNVEV (reference sequence). The CDR3 runs to 15 residues. CDR3 sequence (DNA): TGTGCCAGCAGCTACGGACTCTCCAATAATGAAAAACTGTTTTTT. The encoded protein is CASSYGLSNNEKLFF.

The CDR3 protein is CASSQALAESSYEQYF. CDR3 in DNA: TGCGCCAGCAGCCAAGCCTTGGCGGAGAGCTCCTACGAGCAGTACTTC. The chain has TRBV4-1 and TRBJ2-7; D is unresolved. The CDR3 extends over 16 amino acids. Germline V gives CDR1 MGHRA, CDR2 YSYEKL. V was cut by 1 base and J by 0 bases, with 13 bases left in between.

The V call is TRBV9, the J call TRBJ2-1; 11 bases are a match to TRBD1. Per germline, CDR1 SGDLS and CDR2 YYNGEE. The CDR3 sequence is 15 residues long. With 3 bases clipped from V and 3 bases from J, the junction kept 2 bases outside the gene matches. The CDR3 here is CASSAGQGVYNEQFF. In nucleotides, the CDR3 is TGTGCCAGCAGCGCGGGACAGGGGGTCTACAATGAGCAGTTCTTC.